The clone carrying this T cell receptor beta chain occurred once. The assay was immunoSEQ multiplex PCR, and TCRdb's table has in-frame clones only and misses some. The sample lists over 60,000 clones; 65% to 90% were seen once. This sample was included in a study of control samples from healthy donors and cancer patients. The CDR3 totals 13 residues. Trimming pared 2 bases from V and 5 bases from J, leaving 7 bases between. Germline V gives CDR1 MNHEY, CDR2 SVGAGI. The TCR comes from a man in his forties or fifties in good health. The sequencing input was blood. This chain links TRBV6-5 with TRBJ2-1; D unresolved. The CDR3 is CASSYRVHNEQFF. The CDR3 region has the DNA TGTGCCAGCAGTTACAGGGTTCACAATGAGCAGTTCTTC.